Listed below are T cell receptor beta chains from one sample, sequenced in a study of CD8 T cells in Susac syndrome. TCRdb re-called the immunoSEQ multiplex PCR reads through MiXCR, storing one row per CDR3 protein. This sample carries more than 100,000 distinct CDR3 sequences, just under 95% of them seen once, and the ten largest clones take about 0.29%. Material: CD8+ T cells from PBMCs. Receptor source: a human donor with Susac syndrome. Both conserved end residues are part of each CDR3. Fields, in order: V gene, clone size, D gene, J gene, CDR3 protein, CDR3 DNA. A D gene is named only where the DNA matches it firmly. For some rows the clone size is stated as once, few or many, or as a class when expanded; others skip it.

V: TRBV6-5
size: .
D: .
J: TRBJ2-7
CDR3: CASSTGTSLFRRYF
DNA: TGTGCCAGCTCCACCGGGACATCATTATTTAGGCGGTACTTC

V: TRBV29-1
size: .
D: .
J: TRBJ2-3
CDR3: CSVEGRKEDTQYF
DNA: TGCAGCGTTGAAGGGAGAAAGGAGGATACGCAGTATTTT

V: TRBV9
size: .
D: .
J: TRBJ2-1
CDR3: CASSVVGSDSEQFF
DNA: TGTGCCAGCAGCGTAGTTGGTAGCGACAGTGAGCAGTTCTTC

V: TRBV19
size: .
D: TRBD1
J: TRBJ2-5
CDR3: CASSPRTGYRETQYF
DNA: TGTGCCAGTAGTCCGAGGACAGGGTACAGAGAGACCCAGTACTTC

V: TRBV30
size: .
D: .
J: TRBJ1-1
CDR3: CAWRASTEAFF
DNA: TGTGCCTGGCGGGCTAGCACTGAAGCTTTCTTT

V: TRBV13
size: .
D: .
J: TRBJ2-2
CDR3: CASSLGERELFF
DNA: TGTGCCAGCAGCCTGGGGGAGAGGGAGCTGTTTTTT

V: TRBV20-1
size: once
D: .
J: TRBJ1-1
CDR3: CSARSPGYTEAFF
DNA: TGCAGTGCTAGATCGCCAGGGTACACTGAAGCTTTCTTT

V: TRBV20-1
size: .
D: TRBD2
J: TRBJ2-5
CDR3: CSVLRGEYEETQYF
DNA: TGCAGTGTTCTCCGGGGGGAATACGAGGAGACCCAGTACTTC

V: TRBV14
size: .
D: .
J: TRBJ2-5
CDR3: CASSQVNEETQYF
DNA: TGTGCCAGCAGCCAAGTAAATGAAGAGACCCAGTACTTC

V: TRBV12-5
size: .
D: TRBD1
J: TRBJ2-7
CDR3: CASGLAGQSYEQYF
DNA: TGTGCTAGTGGTTTGGCGGGACAGTCCTACGAGCAGTACTTC

V: TRBV12-3/TRBV12-4
size: .
D: TRBD2
J: TRBJ2-3
CDR3: CASSSSGYTDTQYF
DNA: TGTGCCAGCAGCTCTAGCGGGTACACAGATACGCAGTATTTT

V: TRBV7-9
size: .
D: .
J: TRBJ2-1
CDR3: CASSLANRRDWDEQFF
DNA: TGTGCCAGCAGCTTAGCTAACCGAAGGGACTGGGATGAGCAGTTCTTC

V: TRBV9
size: .
D: TRBD1
J: TRBJ1-2
CDR3: CASSVEGTAYGYTF
DNA: TGTGCCAGCAGCGTCGAGGGGACAGCTTATGGCTACACCTTC

V: TRBV7-2
size: .
D: .
J: TRBJ2-5
CDR3: CASTRGAGQETQYF
DNA: TGTGCCAGCACCCGAGGCGCGGGGCAAGAGACCCAGTACTTC

V: TRBV4-2
size: .
D: .
J: TRBJ1-4
CDR3: CASSQDRADLARNEKLFF
DNA: TGTGCCAGCAGCCAAGATCGGGCAGATCTGGCGAGGAATGAAAAACTGTTTTTT

V: TRBV13
size: few
D: .
J: TRBJ2-7
CDR3: CASSLGAYEQYF
DNA: TGTGCCAGCAGCTTAGGCGCCTACGAGCAGTACTTC

V: TRBV29-1
size: .
D: TRBD2
J: TRBJ2-1
CDR3: CSAAGLAGGDEQFF
DNA: TGCAGCGCTGCGGGACTAGCGGGGGGCGATGAGCAGTTCTTC

V: TRBV20-1
size: .
D: TRBD2
J: TRBJ2-7
CDR3: CSAPLAGDLSYEQYF
DNA: TGCAGTGCTCCACTAGCGGGGGACCTCTCCTACGAGCAGTACTTC

V: TRBV9
size: .
D: TRBD1
J: TRBJ1-1
CDR3: CASSGGQGASTEAFF
DNA: TGTGCCAGCAGCGGCGGACAGGGGGCGAGCACTGAAGCTTTCTTT

V: TRBV9
size: .
D: TRBD1
J: TRBJ2-7
CDR3: CASSATGAIFYEQYF
DNA: TGTGCCAGCAGCGCCACAGGGGCGATCTTCTACGAGCAGTACTTC

V: TRBV4-3
size: .
D: .
J: TRBJ2-7
CDR3: CASSQEVIQGAAYEQYF
DNA: TGCGCCAGCAGCCAAGAGGTCATCCAGGGAGCGGCCTACGAGCAGTACTTC

V: TRBV12-5
size: .
D: .
J: TRBJ2-7
CDR3: CASGPVGGMPGEQYF
DNA: TGTGCTAGTGGTCCCGTTGGAGGGATGCCCGGCGAGCAGTACTTC

V: TRBV25-1
size: .
D: TRBD2
J: TRBJ2-7
CDR3: CASSGGGTLSAQYF
DNA: TGTGCCAGCAGTGGGGGGGGGACTCTCAGCGCCCAGTACTTC

V: TRBV11-2
size: .
D: .
J: TRBJ1-1
CDR3: CASSRQGPKAFF
DNA: TGTGCCAGCAGCCGCCAGGGTCCTAAAGCTTTCTTT

V: TRBV4-2
size: .
D: TRBD1
J: TRBJ2-7
CDR3: CASSQEGQGAFYEQYF
DNA: TGTGCCAGCAGCCAAGAGGGACAGGGGGCGTTTTACGAGCAGTACTTC

V: TRBV2
size: .
D: .
J: TRBJ1-1
CDR3: CASSEADPWGTEAFF
DNA: TGTGCCAGCAGTGAAGCGGACCCATGGGGCACTGAAGCTTTCTTT

V: TRBV12-3/TRBV12-4
size: .
D: .
J: TRBJ2-5
CDR3: CASSLQAGMETQYF
DNA: TGTGCCAGCAGTCTCCAGGCAGGGATGGAGACCCAGTACTTC

V: TRBV3-1
size: .
D: .
J: TRBJ1-2
CDR3: CASSPQQFPYGYTF
DNA: TGTGCCAGCAGCCCCCAACAGTTTCCTTATGGCTACACCTTC

V: TRBV11-2
size: .
D: .
J: TRBJ2-7
CDR3: CASSLATVGGLEQYF
DNA: TGTGCCAGCAGCTTAGCGACAGTTGGCGGCCTCGAGCAGTACTTC

V: TRBV27
size: few
D: .
J: TRBJ1-5
CDR3: CASRRGNQPQHF
DNA: TGTGCCAGCAGGCGTGGAAATCAGCCCCAGCATTTT

V: TRBV9
size: .
D: .
J: TRBJ1-2
CDR3: CASSVVENPYGYTF
DNA: TGTGCCAGCAGCGTAGTAGAGAATCCTTATGGCTACACCTTC

V: TRBV5-1
size: .
D: .
J: TRBJ2-7
CDR3: CASSLWGRGYEQYF
DNA: TGCGCCAGCAGCTTGTGGGGCAGGGGCTACGAGCAGTACTTC

V: TRBV20-1
size: .
D: .
J: TRBJ2-3
CDR3: CSARVWDRTDTQYF
DNA: TGCAGTGCTAGAGTGTGGGACCGCACAGATACGCAGTATTTT

V: TRBV30
size: .
D: TRBD1
J: TRBJ2-7
CDR3: CAYLGTGVSEQYF
DNA: TGTGCCTACCTTGGGACAGGGGTTTCCGAGCAGTACTTC

V: TRBV7-8
size: .
D: .
J: TRBJ1-2
CDR3: CASSFRGGVDGYTF
DNA: TGTGCCAGCAGCTTTCGGGGGGGAGTTGATGGCTACACCTTC

V: TRBV11-2
size: .
D: .
J: TRBJ2-7
CDR3: CASSLGGAPEQYF
DNA: TGTGCCAGCAGCTTAGGGGGGGCCCCGGAGCAGTACTTC

V: TRBV12-3/TRBV12-4
size: .
D: TRBD1
J: TRBJ2-3
CDR3: CASSRTGATDTQYF
DNA: TGTGCCAGCAGCCGGACAGGGGCCACAGATACGCAGTATTTT

V: TRBV5-1
size: once
D: TRBD1
J: TRBJ2-7
CDR3: CASSFLGTGISYEQYF
DNA: TGCGCCAGCAGCTTCCTCGGGACAGGGATCTCCTACGAGCAGTACTTC

V: TRBV12-3/TRBV12-4
size: .
D: .
J: TRBJ1-1
CDR3: CASTLGGGNTEAFF
DNA: TGTGCCAGCACCCTGGGAGGGGGGAACACTGAAGCTTTCTTT

V: TRBV20-1
size: .
D: TRBD1
J: TRBJ2-7
CDR3: CSARDQQGAREQYF
DNA: TGCAGTGCTAGAGATCAACAGGGGGCTCGGGAGCAGTACTTC

V: TRBV6-4
size: .
D: .
J: TRBJ2-1
CDR3: CASSDAPGTSYNEQFF
DNA: TGTGCCAGCAGTGACGCCCCCGGGACGAGCTACAATGAGCAGTTCTTC

V: TRBV30
size: .
D: .
J: TRBJ2-1
CDR3: CAWSVLGEQFF
DNA: TGTGCCTGGAGTGTACTCGGCGAGCAGTTCTTC

V: TRBV4-3
size: .
D: .
J: TRBJ1-2
CDR3: CASSQDSHVEGYTF
DNA: TGCGCCAGCAGCCAAGATAGTCACGTAGAAGGCTACACCTTC

V: TRBV12-3/TRBV12-4
size: .
D: .
J: TRBJ2-5
CDR3: CASSRDLRETQYF
DNA: TGTGCCAGCAGTCGGGACCTCCGGGAGACCCAGTACTTC

V: TRBV4-1
size: .
D: .
J: TRBJ1-2
CDR3: CASSQETVSGRASYGYTF
DNA: TGCGCCAGCAGCCAAGAGACCGTATCTGGCAGGGCCTCCTATGGCTACACCTTC

V: TRBV29-1
size: .
D: TRBD2
J: TRBJ2-7
CDR3: CSVVLIAGDVSYEQYF
DNA: TGCAGCGTTGTTTTGATAGCGGGGGATGTTTCCTACGAGCAGTACTTC

V: TRBV7-9
size: .
D: .
J: TRBJ1-1
CDR3: CASSQLPGIEAFF
DNA: TGTGCCAGCAGCCAGCTCCCGGGGATTGAAGCTTTCTTT

V: TRBV19
size: .
D: .
J: TRBJ2-3
CDR3: CASSILVGAPTDTQYF
DNA: TGTGCCAGTAGTATCCTCGTAGGTGCGCCCACAGATACGCAGTATTTT